These 9 T cell receptor beta chains were all obtained from the same sample, sequenced in a study of blood T cell repertoires in COVID-19. Sequencing was performed with immunoSEQ multiplex PCR; in TCRdb, only in-frame clones are kept and a portion is missing. The data hold just under 250,000 clones, with around 89% observed a single time. Source material: PBMCs or T cells enriched from blood (not recorded which). Receptors were obtained from a woman aged 25 to 39 who had recovered from COVID-19.

The chain combines TRBV25-1 with TRBJ1-1; tentatively, D is TRBD1 (5 bases). Trimming cost V 1 base and J 4 bases, with 13 bases left between them. Per germline, CDR1 MGHDK and CDR2 SYGVNS. CDR3 size: 15 residues. The CDR3: CASSESRGLGTEAFF. In nucleotides, the CDR3 is TGTGCCAGCAGTGAATCTCGGGGGTTGGGCACTGAAGCTTTCTTT.

On this clone: Other DNA sequences in the same sample also yield this CDR3. The chain carries TRBV28 and TRBJ2-6; 8 nucleotides align to TRBD1. J lost 2 bases, V lost 6 bases, and 0 bases had no gene match. The CDR3 sequence is 14 residues long. Germline values: CDR1 MDHEN, CDR2 SYDVKM. CDR3 DNA: TGTGCCAGCAGGACAGGGGCTGGGGCCAACGTCCTGACTTTC. As protein: CASRTGAGANVLTF.

The chain combines TRBV2 with TRBJ1-5; a possible D gene is TRBD1 (6 bases). The V gene's germline CDR1 is SNHLY and CDR2 FYNNEI. There are 15 residues in the CDR3. V was shortened by 6 bases and J by 5 bases, with 17 bases between the two germline ends. CDR3 coding DNA: TGTGCCAGCAGGAGGGACAACCCGAAGCATCAGCCCCAGCATTTT. Translation gives CASRRDNPKHQPQHF.

This clone was picked up a small number of times. The rearrangement links TRBV30 to TRBJ1-1; 7 positions agree with TRBD1. CDR1 and CDR2 from the germline V gene are GTSNPN and SVGIG (reference sequence). This CDR3 is 13 amino acids long. Losses at the gene ends were 8 bases for V and 0 bases for J; bases not matched to a gene: 6. CDR3 region: CAGQQGLNTEAFF. The CDR3 coding sequence is TGTGCCGGCCAACAGGGGTTGAACACTGAAGCTTTCTTT.

The gene calls are TRBV6-5 and TRBJ2-7; 10 bases line up with TRBD2. CDR1 and CDR2 (germline): MNHEY, SVGAGI. With V trimmed by 8 bases and J by 8 bases, 15 bases remained unmatched. This CDR3 contains 15 residues. The DNA for the CDR3 is TGTGCCAGCCTTAGGGCCCTAGCGGGAGAGTCTAAGCAGTACTTC. Translating it yields CASLRALAGESKQYF.

The V gene is TRBV4-2, the J gene TRBJ2-1; 7 bases match TRBD2. The CDR3 is 19 amino acids. V lost 4 bases, J lost 0 bases, and 15 bases stayed unmatched. From germline, CDR1 is LGHNA and CDR2 YNFKEQ. CDR3 residues: CASSPPGGGEVRSYNEQFF. Written as DNA, the CDR3 is TGTGCCAGCAGCCCCCCGGGAGGCGGGGAGGTTCGCTCCTACAATGAGCAGTTCTTC.

This clone turned up a few times. The rearrangement joins TRBV30 to TRBJ2-3; 7 nucleotides align to TRBD2. This CDR3 contains 16 residues. V lost 0 bases to trimming and J lost 0 bases; unmatched junction nucleotides: 6. The V gene's germline CDR1 is GTSNPN and CDR2 SVGIG (reference sequence). The CDR3 sequence: CAWSVRLRESTDTQYF. DNA of the CDR3: TGTGCCTGGAGTGTAAGGCTGCGGGAGAGCACAGATACGCAGTATTTT.

The chain is built from TRBV7-2 and TRBJ2-1; 8 bases are shared with TRBD2. Trimming cost V 3 bases and J 1 base; bases outside gene matches: 2. The CDR3 is 15 amino acids. Germline-derived CDR1 and CDR2 are SGHTA and FQGNSA. The CDR3 region has the DNA TGTGCCAGCAGCTTCGCGGGGGGTTCCTACAATGAGCAGTTCTTC. This translates into CASSFAGGSYNEQFF.

The chain carries TRBV10-3 and TRBJ1-1; D is perhaps TRBD1 (6 bases). The germline V gene has CDR1 ENHRY and CDR2 SYGVKD. This CDR3 is built from 12 residues. The V end lost 10 bases, the J end lost 8 bases, and 17 bases lay between the germline ends. This chain's CDR3 is CATASIDREAFF. CDR3 DNA sequence: TGTGCCACCGCCTCCATCGACAGGGAAGCTTTCTTT.